Listed below are T cell receptor beta chains from one sample, sequenced in a study of chemoradiotherapy in HPV16-positive cancers. This table comes from immunoSEQ multiplex PCR, and its TCRdb copy is limited to in-frame clones, with some not included. The sample lists around 7,200 clones, 80% to 90% occurring once. The material sequenced was tumor tissue, taken from a patient who underwent chemoradiotherapy. These receptors were taken from a human donor with HPV-associated anogenital cancer. The CDR3 runs from the conserved cysteine through the conserved F or W. The order of the fields is CDR3 DNA, CDR3 protein, V gene, clone size, J gene, D gene. The D gene is left open where the match is weak. Size is stated for part of the rows, as once, few or many counts, or as a class when the clone is expanded.

TGCGCCAGCAGCTTGTCCAGGGGGCACGAGCAGTACTTC | CASSLSRGHEQYF | TRBV5-1 | . | TRBJ2-7 | TRBD1
TGTGCCAGCAGCGACGGGGGGGGCACAGATACGCAGTATTTT | CASSDGGGTDTQYF | TRBV9 | . | TRBJ2-3 | TRBD2
TGTGCCAGCAGTAACCAGGGGTTTGGCAATGAGCAGTTCTTC | CASSNQGFGNEQFF | TRBV2 | . | TRBJ2-1 | .
TGTGCCAGCAGCTCCCTGGGGGGTCAACCCGGGGGGCTGTTTTTT | CASSSLGGQPGGLFF | TRBV5-6 | . | TRBJ2-2 | .
TGTGCCAGCAGTGACAATCGGGGGTCAGATACGCAGTATTTT | CASSDNRGSDTQYF | TRBV6-4 | . | TRBJ2-3 | .
TGTGCCAGCAGCTTAGGTAGGGTCTCACCCCTCCACTTT | CASSLGRVSPLHF | TRBV7-2 | . | TRBJ1-6 | .
TGTGCCAGCAGTAAGGGGGGACTAGCCAAAAACATTCAGTACTTC | CASSKGGLAKNIQYF | TRBV13 | . | TRBJ2-4 | .
TGTGCCAGCAGGAGGGGAAGCAATCAGCCCCAGCATTTT | CASRRGSNQPQHF | TRBV2 | . | TRBJ1-5 | .
TGTGCCAGCAGCCCTCAAGAAACCCAGTACTTC | CASSPQETQYF | TRBV5-6 | . | TRBJ2-5 | .
TGTGCCAGCAGCCCTGGGTCAAACCACTATGGCTACACCTTC | CASSPGSNHYGYTF | TRBV14 | large | TRBJ1-2 | .